This TCR beta chain was recovered during a study of regulatory T cells in long-lasting Graves disease. This CDR3 has 14 residues. Germline V gene sequence: CDR1 SGHNT, CDR2 YYREEE (reference sequence). V was clipped by 1 base and J by 8 bases; unmatched bases: 5. Ten or more counts support this clonotype. Time point reported: newly diagnosed GD, antithyroid drugs for less than 3 months. The TCR library was made from RNA extracted from PBMCs. Peripheral blood, about 10 milliliters of it, was drawn into EDTA tubes. Relying on iRepertoire HTBI primers and Arm-PCR of CDR3 regions, the team built TCR beta libraries. A single record per CDR3 protein comes from TCRdb applying MiXCR to the multiplex PCR reads. In the table there are some 250,000 distinct CDR3 sequences, just over 20% of which are singletons.

The V and J genes are TRBV5-4 and TRBJ1-2; 10 nucleotides agree with TRBD1. The sequence was collected from a female donor with Graves disease. Sequencing was performed on peripheral blood mononuclear cells (PBMCs), taken at new diagnosis, from a patient treated with antithyroid drugs. CDR3 sequence: CASSLRGQGSGYTF. DNA of the CDR3: TGTGCCAGCAGCTTGAGGGGACAGGGGAGCGGCTACACCTTC.